These T cell receptor beta chains were read from a single sample in a study of Ad26.COV2.S vaccination and SARS-CoV-2 variants. Libraries were prepared by immunoSEQ multiplex PCR; TCRdb keeps only in-frame clonotypes and omits some of them. The sample consists of about 480,000 clones, around 88% of them appearing once. The sequencing used peripheral blood, collected in a trial of Ad26.COV2.S vaccine versus placebo. The receptors come from a person aged 18-65 years who received the Ad26.COV2.S COVID-19 vaccine or a placebo. Each CDR3 is given with its conserved first and last residue. Fields, in order: V gene, J gene, clone size, CDR3 protein. Only some rows state a clone size, as once, few, many or a class for expanded clones.

>TRBV2|TRBJ2-7|NA
CASARDRAYEQYF
>TRBV2|TRBJ1-2|NA
CASSVDRGAYGYTF
>TRBV7-9|TRBJ2-7|once
CASSLGQDLDEQYF
>TRBV5-1|TRBJ1-5|NA
CASSPTPYYQPQHF
>TRBV9|TRBJ2-5|NA
CASSVVGEETQYF
>TRBV9|TRBJ2-5|NA
CASSVEMGGGETQYF
>TRBV11-2|TRBJ2-1|NA
CASSFNEQFF
>TRBV14|TRBJ2-1|once
CASSQHDRVSYNEQFF
>TRBV10-2|TRBJ1-1|NA
CASSEDGEAFF
>TRBV6-2/TRBV6-3|TRBJ2-3|NA
CASSRETGGSTDTQYF
>TRBV27|TRBJ2-7|NA
CASSLRSLAYEQYF
>TRBV3-1/TRBV3-2|TRBJ2-5|NA
CASSQVTETQYF
>TRBV20-1|TRBJ1-1|NA
CSALKGTEAFF
>TRBV29-1|TRBJ2-1|NA
CSAAGGGNEQFF
>TRBV5-4|TRBJ2-3|NA
CASSSRSSTDTQYF
>TRBV7-8|TRBJ2-2|NA
CASRPAGELFF
>TRBV2|TRBJ2-2|NA
CASTRIGAGELFF
>TRBV5-1|TRBJ2-2|NA
CASSPRDIRVFTGELFF
>TRBV9|TRBJ1-1|NA
CASSTNTGGTEAFF
>TRBV30|TRBJ1-5|NA
CAWSGGGLFQPQHF
>TRBV27|TRBJ2-3|NA
CASRPGQGRPPDTQYF
>TRBV6-4|TRBJ2-1|NA
CASSRGADSYNEQFF
>TRBV30|TRBJ1-3|NA
CAWSVRAGVTGNTIYF
>TRBV7-6|TRBJ1-2|NA
CASSAYRALNYGYTF
>TRBV19|TRBJ1-5|once
CASSTKLGRRLGQHF
>TRBV6-2/TRBV6-3|TRBJ1-1|NA
CASSHQRSTEAFF
>TRBV7-9|TRBJ2-1|NA
CASSLGGDKQFF
>TRBV28|TRBJ2-7|NA
CASSLSLGLAGGSGEQYF
>TRBV7-3|TRBJ2-1|once
CASSTLTYPYEQFF
>TRBV7-7|TRBJ2-5|NA
CASSFSSGKGPGETQYF
>TRBV15|TRBJ2-1|NA
CATSHGQGLLPYNEQFF
>TRBV19|TRBJ1-3|NA
CASSLRSTSGNTIYF
>TRBV7-6|TRBJ2-1|once
CASSPTSGRVYEQFF
>TRBV28|TRBJ1-6|NA
CASSEGGSSYNSPLHF
>TRBV18|TRBJ1-5|NA
CASSETGQASNQPQHF
>TRBV30|TRBJ2-5|NA
CAWRVGVVETQYF
>TRBV30|TRBJ2-1|NA
CAWREGGLNEQFF
>TRBV15|TRBJ2-7|NA
CATSRAPGLGDYEQYF
>TRBV12-5|TRBJ2-7|NA
CASGLVESLEVVSSEQYF
>TRBV6-4|TRBJ1-2|NA
CASSKTGTGAPHYGYTF
>TRBV12-3/TRBV12-4|TRBJ1-6|once
CASSFPYNSPLHF
>TRBV12-3/TRBV12-4|TRBJ2-2|once
CASSLRGGGELFF